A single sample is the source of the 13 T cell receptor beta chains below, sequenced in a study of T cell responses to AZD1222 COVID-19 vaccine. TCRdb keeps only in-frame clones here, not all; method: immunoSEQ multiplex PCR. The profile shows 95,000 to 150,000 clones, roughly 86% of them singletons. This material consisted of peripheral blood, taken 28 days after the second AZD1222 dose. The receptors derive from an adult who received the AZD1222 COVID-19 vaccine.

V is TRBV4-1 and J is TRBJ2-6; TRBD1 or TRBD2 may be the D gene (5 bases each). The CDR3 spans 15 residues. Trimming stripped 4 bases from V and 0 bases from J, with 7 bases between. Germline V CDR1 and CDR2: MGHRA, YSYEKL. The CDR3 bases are TGCGCCAGCAGCCCAGGGAGCTCTGGGGCCAACGTCCTGACTTTC. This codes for CASSPGSSGANVLTF.

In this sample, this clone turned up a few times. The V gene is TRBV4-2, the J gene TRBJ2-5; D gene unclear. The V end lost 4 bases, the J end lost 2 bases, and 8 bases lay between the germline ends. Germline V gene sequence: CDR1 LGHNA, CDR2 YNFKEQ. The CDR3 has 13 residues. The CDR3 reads CASSRNQQETQYF. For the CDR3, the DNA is TGTGCCAGCAGCCGCAACCAACAAGAGACCCAGTACTTC.

Written as DNA, the CDR3 is TGCGCCAGCAGCTTTGAAGGGGCGGACGAGCAGTACTTC. As protein: CASSFEGADEQYF. J is TRBJ2-7 and V is TRBV5-1; D may be TRBD1 (5 bases). The ends were cut back, 2 bases at V and 5 bases at J, with 11 bases in the middle. Germline assignment: CDR1 SGHRS and CDR2 YFSETQ. CDR3 length: 13 amino acids.

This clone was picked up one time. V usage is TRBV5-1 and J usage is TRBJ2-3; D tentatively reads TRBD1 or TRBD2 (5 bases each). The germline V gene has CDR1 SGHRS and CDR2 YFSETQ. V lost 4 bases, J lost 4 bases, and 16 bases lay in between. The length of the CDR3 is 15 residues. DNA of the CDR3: TGCGCCAGCAGCCTTTCGGGGCTAGTACCAGATACGCAGTATTTT. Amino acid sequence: CASSLSGLVPDTQYF.

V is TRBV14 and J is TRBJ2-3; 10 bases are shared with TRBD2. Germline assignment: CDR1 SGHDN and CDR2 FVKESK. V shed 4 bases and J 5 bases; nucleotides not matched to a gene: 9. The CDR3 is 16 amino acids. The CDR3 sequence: CASSPPLAGVRDTQYF. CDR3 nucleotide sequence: TGTGCCAGCAGCCCCCCCCTAGCGGGGGTGAGAGATACGCAGTATTTT.

CDR3 coding DNA: TGTGCCAGCAGTTACTCAAAGACTAGCGGGGGCTCCTACGAGCAGTACTTC. It specifies CASSYSKTSGGSYEQYF. J is TRBJ2-7 and V is TRBV6-2 or TRBV6-3; 12 bases agree with TRBD2. The CDR3 has 17 amino acids. Losses at the gene ends were 0 bases for V and 0 bases for J; bases not matched to a gene: 3. Germline CDR1 and CDR2: MNHEY and SVGEGT.

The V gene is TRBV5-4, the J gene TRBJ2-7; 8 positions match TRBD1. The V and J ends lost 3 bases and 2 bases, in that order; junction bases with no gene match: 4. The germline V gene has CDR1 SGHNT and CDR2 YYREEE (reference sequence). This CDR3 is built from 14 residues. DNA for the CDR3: TGTGCCAGCAGCTCCCAGACAGGGGCCTACGAGCAGTACTTC. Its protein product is CASSSQTGAYEQYF.

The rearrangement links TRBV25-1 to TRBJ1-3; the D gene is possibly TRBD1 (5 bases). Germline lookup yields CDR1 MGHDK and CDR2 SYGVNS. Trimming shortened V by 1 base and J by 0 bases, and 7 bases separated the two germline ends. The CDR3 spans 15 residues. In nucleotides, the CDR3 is TGTGCCAGCAGTGAATGGAGGGGCTCTGGAAACACCATATATTTT. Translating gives CASSEWRGSGNTIYF.

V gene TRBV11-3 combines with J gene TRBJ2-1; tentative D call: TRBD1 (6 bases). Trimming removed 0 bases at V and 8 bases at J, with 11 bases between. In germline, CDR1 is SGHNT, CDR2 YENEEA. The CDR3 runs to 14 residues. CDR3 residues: CASSLEQGTYEQFF. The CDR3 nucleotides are TGTGCCAGCAGCTTAGAACAGGGCACTTATGAGCAGTTCTTC.

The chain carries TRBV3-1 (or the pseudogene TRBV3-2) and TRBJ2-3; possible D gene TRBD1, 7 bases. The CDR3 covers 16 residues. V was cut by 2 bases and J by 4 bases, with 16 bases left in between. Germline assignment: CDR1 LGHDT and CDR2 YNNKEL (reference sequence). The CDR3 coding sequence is TGTGCCAGCAGCCAATACGGGCAGGGGGAGGCAGATACGCAGTATTTT. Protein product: CASSQYGQGEADTQYF.

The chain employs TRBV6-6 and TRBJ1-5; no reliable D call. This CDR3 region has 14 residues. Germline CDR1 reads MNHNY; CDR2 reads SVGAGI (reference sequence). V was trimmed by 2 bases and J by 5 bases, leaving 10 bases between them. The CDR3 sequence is CASSYKDGHQPQHF. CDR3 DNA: TGTGCCAGCAGTTACAAGGATGGACATCAGCCCCAGCATTTT.

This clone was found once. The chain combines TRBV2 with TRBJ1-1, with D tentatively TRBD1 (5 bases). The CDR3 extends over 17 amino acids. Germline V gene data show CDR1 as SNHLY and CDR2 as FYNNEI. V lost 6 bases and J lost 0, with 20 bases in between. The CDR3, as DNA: TGTGCCAGCAGAGTAAGCCGGGACGGAAGTATGAACACTGAAGCTTTCTTT. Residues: CASRVSRDGSMNTEAFF.

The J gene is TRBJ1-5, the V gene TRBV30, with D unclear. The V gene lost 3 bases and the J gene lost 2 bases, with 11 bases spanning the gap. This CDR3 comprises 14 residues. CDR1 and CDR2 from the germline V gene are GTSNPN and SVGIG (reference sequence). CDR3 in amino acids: CAWRGLGGNQPQHF. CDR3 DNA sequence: TGTGCCTGGAGAGGCCTGGGAGGCAATCAGCCCCAGCATTTT.